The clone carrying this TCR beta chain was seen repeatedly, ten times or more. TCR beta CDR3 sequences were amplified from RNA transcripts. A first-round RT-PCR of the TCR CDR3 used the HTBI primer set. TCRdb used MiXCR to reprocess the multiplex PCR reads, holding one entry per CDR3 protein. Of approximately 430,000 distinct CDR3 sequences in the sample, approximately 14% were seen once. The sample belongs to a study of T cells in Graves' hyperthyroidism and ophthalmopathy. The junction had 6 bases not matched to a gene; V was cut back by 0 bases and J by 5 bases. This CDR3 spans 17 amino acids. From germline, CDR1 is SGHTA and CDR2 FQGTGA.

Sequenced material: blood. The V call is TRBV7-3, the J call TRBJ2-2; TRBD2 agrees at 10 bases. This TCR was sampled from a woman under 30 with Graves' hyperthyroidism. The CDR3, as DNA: TGTGCCAGCAGCTTAACGCGGGATAGCGGGGGGACCGGGGAGCTGTTTTTT. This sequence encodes CASSLTRDSGGTGELFF.